The clone carrying this T cell receptor beta chain was found a few times. Its cognate antigen is unknown. These data belong to a study of cytomegalovirus exposure and HLA in healthy donors. The PCR ran on 60 Vbeta and 13 Jbeta primers. Method: immunoSEQ multiplex PCR; TCRdb's copy keeps in-frame clones and lacks some. Among 100,000 to 150,000 clones listed, around 76% were seen once. General study points: Differences between HLA loci emerged in a later analysis of TCR association rates, with DRB1 most and HLA-C fewest. Among CMV-associated TCR beta chains, most appeared HLA-restricted in a later analysis. Earlier analysis looked at TCR beta V segments, and most were productive about 87% or about 30% of the time. Researchers reported that a few CMV-associated chains were confirmed in vitro as CMV antigen-specific.

The sequencing sample was made of PBMCs. The origin of this receptor is a male donor in good health and CMV-seronegative.

In DNA form, the CDR3 reads TGTGCCAGCAGCATAAAATCAATGGCTGGCTACACCTTC. Its protein product is CASSIKSMAGYTF. V and J are TRBV25-1 and TRBJ1-2; D not certain. This CDR3 is 13 amino acids long. V was pared by 6 bases and J by 7 bases, with 15 bases between. Germline values: CDR1 MGHDK, CDR2 SYGVNS.